This entry lists 7 T cell receptor beta chains sequenced from one sample in a study of OX40 agonist ivuxolimab in advanced cancers. Method: immunoSEQ multiplex PCR; TCRdb's copy keeps in-frame clones and lacks some. Seen here are 60,000 to 70,000 clones, approximately 80% observed once, and the top ten hold more than 5.5%. Material: CD4+ or CD8+ T cells sorted from blood, obtained in a trial of the OX40 agonist ivuxolimab. The origin of the receptors is an adult with an advanced solid tumor such as melanoma, head and neck, liver or kidney cancer.

The chain couples TRBV7-8 to TRBJ1-2; D is ambiguous. CDR1 is SGHVS and CDR2 is FQNEAQ in the germline V gene. Trimming cost V 2 bases and J 1 base, with 5 bases left between them. The CDR3 extends over 13 amino acids. CDR3 DNA sequence: TGTGCCAGCAGCTTACTCAATAACTATGGCTACACCTTC. This encodes CASSLLNNYGYTF.

The chain joins TRBV19 to TRBJ1-5; TRBD1 aligns across 8 bases. J was trimmed by 3 bases and V by 7 bases; bases with no gene match: 8. CDR3 length: 15 amino acids. CDR1 is LNHDA, CDR2 SQIVND, per germline (reference sequence). The CDR3 DNA reads TGTGCCAGTAAGTCAGGGGGCGGAAACAATCAGCCCCAGCATTTT. Translated, it gives CASKSGGGNNQPQHF.

This chain joins TRBV7-6 and TRBJ2-3, with D perhaps TRBD2 (6 bases). The CDR3 is 16 amino acids. CDR1 SGHVS and CDR2 FNYEAQ come from the germline V gene. The V gene lost 5 bases and the J gene lost 0 bases, with 15 bases spanning the gap. CDR3 sequence (DNA): TGTGCCAGCAGCCCCCCCTCGGGAGTTAGCACAGATACGCAGTATTTT. It specifies CASSPPSGVSTDTQYF. The variable domain in full, with the rest retrieved from reference TRBV7-6 and TRBJ2-3, is GAGVSQSPRYKVTKRGQDVALRCDPISGHVSLYWYRQALGQGPEFLTYFNYEAQQDKSGLPNDRFSAERPEGSISTLTIQRTEQRDSAMYRCASSPPSGVSTDTQYFGPGTRLTVL.

The V call is TRBV29-1, the J call TRBJ1-2; perhaps TRBD1 as D (5 bases). Between the trimmed V and J ends, which lost 6 bases and 8 bases, there was a span of 13 bases. The CDR3 is 11 residues long. Germline lookup yields CDR1 SQVTM and CDR2 ANQGSEA. CDR3 residues: CSVVQGGGYTF. In DNA form, the CDR3 reads TGCAGCGTCGTTCAGGGTGGGGGCTACACCTTC.

This chain connects TRBV13 to TRBJ1-1; 9 bases agree with TRBD1. The CDR3 spans 15 residues. Germline V lookup: CDR1 PRHDT, CDR2 FYEKMQ (reference sequence). Trimming took 3 bases from V and 3 from J; bases not matched to a gene: 5. The CDR3 protein is CASSFPTGGYTEAFF. The CDR3 DNA reads TGTGCCAGCAGCTTTCCGACAGGGGGGTACACTGAAGCTTTCTTT. The full variable domain, completed using reference TRBV13 and TRBJ1-1, is AAGVIQSPRHLIKEKRETATLKCYPIPRHDTVYWYQQGPGQDPQFLISFYEKMQSDKGSIPDRFSAQQFSDYHSELNMSSLELGDSALYFCASSFPTGGYTEAFFGQGTRLTVV.

The genes are TRBV7-6 and TRBJ2-2, with D maybe TRBD2 (6 bases). CDR1 SGHVS and CDR2 FNYEAQ come from the germline V gene. The V end was cut by 4 bases, the J end by 4 bases, with 10 bases between. This CDR3 is built from 14 residues. The CDR3 DNA is TGTGCCAGCAGCTCGGGACTGATCACCGGGGAGCTGTTTTTT. Translated, it gives CASSSGLITGELFF.

The chain links TRBV5-8 to TRBJ2-4, with D perhaps matching TRBD1 (5 bases). Germline CDR1 and CDR2: SGHTS and YDEGEE. The CDR3 totals 14 residues. The germline V and J ends were trimmed by 4 bases and 0 bases, with 8 bases remaining between them. DNA for the CDR3: TGTGCCAGCAGCCGGACACTAGCCAAAAACATTCAGTACTTC. Its translation: CASSRTLAKNIQYF. The full variable domain, completed using reference TRBV5-8 and TRBJ2-4, is EAGVTQSPTHLIKTRGQQATLRCSPISGHTSVYWYQQALGLGLQFLLWYDEGEERNRGNFPPRFSGRQFPNYSSELNVNALELEDSALYLCASSRTLAKNIQYFGAGTRLSVL.